The entry that follows covers one T cell receptor beta chain sequence. The antigen remains undetermined. Germline V lookup: CDR1 ENHRY, CDR2 SYGVKD. The CDR3 extends over 13 amino acids. The V gene end was trimmed by 6 bases and the J gene end by 2 bases; junction bases not matched to a gene: 3. The TCR library protocol was used to attach unique molecular identifiers. These identifiers were attached to individual cDNA molecules. MiXCR, applied by TCRdb to the 5' RACE reads, yields one record per CDR3 protein. The sample holds around 83,000 distinct CDR3 sequences, approximately 12% seen once. The record originates from a study of early T cells in non-severe SARS-CoV-2 infection. Overall study results and limits: Anti-spike CD8 responses were favored by VDJdb matching, which missed private and CD4 specificities.

The specimen comprised whole blood, sampled at baseline. This chain links TRBV10-3 with TRBJ2-7; 8 bases map to TRBD1. This sequence was found in an adult who was a healthcare worker with PCR-confirmed SARS-CoV-2 infection or an uninfected control (not recorded which). CDR3 nucleotides: TGTGCCATCAGCCTACAGGGGGCCTACGAGCAGTACTTC. It yields the protein CAISLQGAYEQYF.